One sample yielded the 25 T cell receptor beta chains listed below, sequenced in a study of T cells in Graves' hyperthyroidism and ophthalmopathy. RNA transcripts served as the template for amplifying TCR beta CDR3 regions. In the first-round RT-PCR of the TCR CDR3, the HTBI primer set was used. TCRdb itself ran the multiplex PCR reads through MiXCR, one entry per CDR3 protein. Of nearly 600,000 distinct CDR3 sequences in the sample, over 11% were seen once. Sequenced input: blood. Receptors were obtained from a woman under 40 with Graves' hyperthyroidism that later progressed to Graves' ophthalmopathy.

V gene TRBV6-5 combines with J gene TRBJ2-7; 9 bases are a match to TRBD2. Per the germline V gene, CDR1 is MNHEY and CDR2 is SVGAGI. This CDR3 region has 17 residues. V shed 2 bases and J 3 bases; nucleotides not matched to a gene: 11. The CDR3 sequence is CASSYIELAGRVYEQYF. CDR3 nucleotides: TGTGCCAGCAGTTACATCGAGCTAGCGGGGAGAGTCTACGAGCAGTACTTC.

The J gene is TRBJ2-7, the V gene TRBV2; TRBD2 aligns across 7 bases. V lost 6 bases, J lost 4 bases, and 9 bases stayed unmatched. Germline V lookup: CDR1 SNHLY, CDR2 FYNNEI. The CDR3 is 14 residues long. CDR3 in DNA: TGTGCCAGCAGGGATACAGCGGGGTCGTACGAGCAGTACTTC. Translating gives CASRDTAGSYEQYF.

This sequence joins TRBV4-1 and TRBJ1-6; D is uncertain. This CDR3 contains 15 residues. Germline CDR1 is MGHRA and CDR2 is YSYEKL. Trimming pared 0 bases from V and 7 bases from J, leaving 10 bases between. CDR3 DNA sequence: TGCGCCAGCAGCCAAGATACGGGTCGGAATTCACCCCTCCACTTT. Encoded protein: CASSQDTGRNSPLHF.

This clonotype has more than one count but fewer than ten. The chain is built from TRBV4-2 and TRBJ2-2; TRBD2 matches 10 bases. CDR3 length: 15 residues. Germline V gene lookup returns CDR1 LGHNA and CDR2 YNFKEQ. The V and J ends lost 4 bases and 8 bases, in that order; junction bases with no gene match: 7. The CDR3 loop is CASSLGLAEEGELFF. In DNA, the CDR3 is TGTGCCAGCAGCCTCGGACTAGCGGAGGAGGGGGAGCTGTTTTTT.

This clonotype appeared many times. The chain has TRBV24-1 and TRBJ1-2; 9 bases match TRBD1. After removal of 3 bases from V and 3 bases from J, the junction contained 7 bases not matched to a gene. Germline-derived CDR1 and CDR2 are KGHDR and SFDVKD. The CDR3 contains 16 residues. DNA for the CDR3: TGTGCCACCAGTGATCCTAAGGACAGGGGAGACTATGGCTACACCTTC. Amino acids: CATSDPKDRGDYGYTF.

This clonotype has ten or more counts. The V gene is TRBV11-2, the J gene TRBJ1-6; TRBD1 matches at 8 bases. The J segment lost 16 bases and the V segment lost 5 bases, leaving 7 bases of the junction unmatched. Germline values: CDR1 SGHAT, CDR2 FQNNGV. This CDR3 comprises 12 residues. CDR3 amino acids: CASSTDRGELHF. The DNA for the CDR3 is TGTGCCAGCAGCACCGACAGGGGCGAACTCCACTTT.

V is TRBV4-2 and J is TRBJ2-1; no clear D gene. The V end was cut by 0 bases, the J end by 7 bases, with 4 bases between. The CDR3 totals 12 residues. Germline-derived CDR1 and CDR2 are LGHNA and YNFKEQ. The CDR3 here is CASSQESNEQFF. For the CDR3, the DNA is TGTGCCAGCAGCCAAGAAAGTAATGAGCAGTTCTTC.

This clonotype has a count of ten or more. The chain recombines TRBV10-3 with TRBJ2-5; TRBD2 matches at 13 bases. J was trimmed by 5 bases and V by 5 bases; bases with no gene match: 5. The CDR3 totals 15 residues. Per germline, CDR1 ENHRY and CDR2 SYGVKD. CDR3 coding DNA: TGTGCCATCAGTCCGGAACTAGCGGGAGGGGAGACCCAGTACTTC. Amino acid sequence: CAISPELAGGETQYF.

This clonotype was detected a few times. The chain uses TRBV30 and TRBJ1-5; possible D gene TRBD1, 5 bases. CDR1 is GTSNPN and CDR2 is SVGIG in the germline V gene (reference sequence). The CDR3 has 15 amino acids. Trimming took 1 base from V and 5 from J, leaving 15 bases between them. The CDR3 sequence: CAWSALGDYHQPQHF. Written as DNA, the CDR3 is TGTGCCTGGAGTGCCCTGGGGGACTACCATCAGCCCCAGCATTTT.

At least ten counts were recorded for this clonotype. The chain couples TRBV7-3 to TRBJ2-1, with TRBD1 matching 10 bases. CDR1 is SGHTA, CDR2 FQGTGA, per germline. The CDR3 runs to 16 residues. Trimming at V came to 5 bases and at J to 5 bases, leaving 9 bases not matched to a gene. In DNA form, the CDR3 reads TGTGCCAGCAGCACGACTCCGGGACAGGGGAACAATGAGCAGTTCTTC. Protein product: CASSTTPGQGNNEQFF.

This clonotype was observed many times. The CDR3 DNA is TGTGCCAGCAGTCCCATAGGGACAGGCAAAGGGGCTGAAGCTTTCTTT. It is translated as CASSPIGTGKGAEAFF. The chain employs TRBV28 and TRBJ1-1, with TRBD1 matching over 8 bases. CDR3 length equals 16 residues. Germline V CDR1 and CDR2: MDHEN, SYDVKM. Germline trimming cut 5 bases from V and 6 bases from J; bases unmatched to any gene: 14.

This clonotype was picked up many times. V is TRBV10-3 and J is TRBJ1-2; no definite D call. The germline gives CDR1 ENHRY, CDR2 SYGVKD. This CDR3 contains 13 residues. V was clipped by 6 bases and J by 6 bases, with 14 bases between them. The CDR3 protein is CAISPRKEDGYTF. CDR3 in DNA: TGTGCCATCAGCCCCCGGAAAGAAGATGGCTACACCTTC.

The gene calls are TRBV6-5 and TRBJ2-1; TRBD1 might be the D (6 bases). The CDR3 has 17 amino acids. The V end lost 0 bases, the J end lost 4 bases, and 16 bases lay between the germline ends. Germline V gives CDR1 MNHEY, CDR2 SVGAGI. CDR3 amino acids: CASSYSDRDTLYNEQFF. As DNA, the CDR3 is TGTGCCAGCAGTTACTCCGACCGGGACACTCTTTACAATGAGCAGTTCTTC.

The CDR3 bases are TGTGCCAGCAGCTCTACCGGGACAGGGAAGTATTTT. This translates into CASSSTGTGKYF. The J gene is TRBJ2-3, the V gene TRBV7-2; 9 bases match TRBD1. After removal of 4 bases from V and 13 bases from J, the junction contained 6 bases not matched to a gene. CDR3 length equals 12 residues. Germline V gene lookup returns CDR1 SGHTA and CDR2 FQGNSA.

There are a few counts of this clonotype. The CDR3 is CASSEWVTGVAANVLTF. CDR3 nucleotide sequence: TGTGCCAGCAGTGAATGGGTTACAGGGGTGGCGGCCAACGTCCTGACTTTC. This chain links TRBV25-1 with TRBJ2-6, with TRBD1 identical over 7 bases. Germline lookup yields CDR1 MGHDK and CDR2 SYGVNS. The V and J ends lost 1 base and 6 bases, in that order; junction bases with no gene match: 9. This CDR3 has 17 amino acids.

The table lists this clonotype with many counts. V is TRBV12-3 or TRBV12-4 and J is TRBJ2-7; no clear D. This CDR3 is 13 amino acids long. Trimming cost V 6 bases and J 9 bases, with 18 bases left between them. The CDR3 region is CASSQTVRNAQYF. The CDR3 DNA is TGTGCCAGCAGCCAAACAGTGCGTAACGCGCAGTACTTC.

Many counts were recorded for this clonotype. The rearrangement links TRBV28 to TRBJ2-5, with 9 positions matching TRBD2. Germline lookup yields CDR1 MDHEN and CDR2 SYDVKM. The CDR3 has 22 amino acids. V was clipped by 3 bases and J by 2 bases; unmatched bases: 25. CDR3 DNA: TGTGCCAGCAGTTTTCCGGTCTTTGGCCCGAAGAGAATAGCGGGAGTTCAAGAGACCCAGTACTTC. This encodes CASSFPVFGPKRIAGVQETQYF.

The genes are TRBV7-8 and TRBJ2-5, with 14 bases identical to TRBD2. CDR3 length: 17 residues. With 4 bases clipped from V and 4 bases from J, the junction kept 8 bases outside the gene matches. In germline, CDR1 is SGHVS, CDR2 FQNEAQ. The CDR3 DNA reads as TGTGCCAGCAGCTCGCGGGCAGGACTAGCGGGAGGAGAGACCCAGTACTTC. It is translated as CASSSRAGLAGGETQYF.

This clonotype came up many times. This chain uses TRBV18 with TRBJ1-4, with D possibly being TRBD1 (5 bases). From germline, CDR1 is KGHSH and CDR2 LQKENI. Trimming left V 3 bases short and J 8 bases short, with 13 bases between. CDR3 size: 14 residues. In DNA form, the CDR3 reads TGTGCCAGCTCACCGGGGAAGGGGAAGGAAAAACTGTTTTTT. Protein: CASSPGKGKEKLFF.

On this clonotype itself: A much larger clone is a single base away; this may be a read error. It is likely a read error, because the conserved phenylalanine at the end of the CDR3 is missing. The chain has TRBV7-9 and TRBJ2-3, with 9 nucleotides matching TRBD2. Germline V CDR1 and CDR2: SEHNR, FQNEAQ (reference sequence). J lost 2 bases, V lost 1 base, and 4 bases had no gene match. This CDR3 spans 16 amino acids. CDR3 in amino acids: CASSLGGLAATDTQYY. CDR3 sequence (DNA): TGTGCCAGCAGCTTAGGGGGACTAGCTGCCACAGATACGCAGTATTAT.

This chain connects TRBV5-1 to TRBJ2-1, with D possibly matching TRBD2 (7 bases). With 0 bases removed from V and 2 bases from J, the gap between germline ends came to 9 bases. This CDR3 region has 15 residues. Germline CDR1 is SGHRS and CDR2 is YFSETQ. The DNA of the CDR3 is TGCGCCAGCAGCTTGGGAGGGGGGGCCTACAATGAGCAGTTCTTC. It is translated as CASSLGGGAYNEQFF.

The table lists this clonotype with many counts. The J gene is TRBJ2-7, the V gene TRBV7-9; 16 nucleotides agree with TRBD2. Per the germline V gene, CDR1 is SEHNR and CDR2 is FQNEAQ (reference sequence). The CDR3 extends over 19 amino acids. The ends lost 4 bases at V and 2 bases at J; junction bases unmatched: 11. Here the CDR3 reads CASSSPPGLAGGITYEQYF. DNA for the CDR3: TGTGCCAGCAGCTCGCCCCCGGGACTAGCGGGAGGGATTACCTACGAGCAGTACTTC.

This clonotype occurred many times. The gene calls are TRBV5-6 and TRBJ2-1; 11 bases are a match to TRBD2. CDR3 size: 14 residues. V shed 3 bases, J shed 7 bases, and the junction held 3 bases outside the gene matches. Per the germline V gene, CDR1 is SGHDT and CDR2 is YYEEEE. DNA for the CDR3: TGTGCCAGCAGCTCATGGACTAGCGGGAATGAGCAGTTCTTC. Translated, it gives CASSSWTSGNEQFF.

Concerning this clonotype: A read error may explain this, as a much larger clone is one base away. V is TRBV7-6 and J is TRBJ2-3; no reliable D call. Per germline, CDR1 SGHVS and CDR2 FNYEAQ. The CDR3 consists of 17 residues. CDR3: CASSFLQDPWGTDTQCF. Written as DNA, the CDR3 is TGTGCCAGCAGCTTCCTCCAAGACCCCTGGGGAACAGATACGCAGTGTTTT. The variable domain in full, completed from reference TRBV7-6 and TRBJ2-3, reads GAGVSQSPRYKVTKRGQDVALRCDPISGHVSLYWYRQALGQGPEFLTYFNYEAQQDKSGLPNDRFSAERPEGSISTLTIQRTEQRDSAMYRCASSFLQDPWGTDTQCFGPGTRLTVL.

This clonotype appeared a few times. The chain recombines TRBV29-1 with TRBJ1-1, with D unclear. Deletions cut 8 bases from V and 1 base from J, with 11 bases between. Per germline, CDR1 SQVTM and CDR2 ANQGSEA. The CDR3 is made up of 12 amino acids. CDR3 nucleotides: TGCAGCTCGATGGCGAGGAACACTGAAGCTTTCTTT. Its protein product is CSSMARNTEAFF.